The 21 T cell receptor beta chains presented below share a single source sample, sequenced in a study of OX40 agonist ivuxolimab in advanced cancers. Generated by immunoSEQ multiplex PCR, the TCRdb table keeps only in-frame clones and is missing some. The table has more than 75,000 clones, more than 80% seen once. The sample was CD4+ or CD8+ T cells sorted from blood, taken in a trial of the OX40 agonist ivuxolimab. The receptors shown here come from an adult with an advanced solid tumor such as melanoma, head and neck, liver or kidney cancer.

The chain links TRBV10-2 to TRBJ2-5, with D perhaps matching TRBD2 (6 bases). The germline V gene has CDR1 WSHSY and CDR2 SAAADI. V shed 11 bases and J shed 2 bases, with 24 bases lying between them. This CDR3 spans 16 amino acids. The CDR3 region is CAAAVLRSDYQETQYF. DNA of the CDR3: TGCGCCGCAGCAGTCCTCCGCTCGGACTATCAAGAGACCCAGTACTTC.

CDR3 sequence reads: CASSYLETGDQPQHF. The DNA for the CDR3 is TGTGCCAGCAGTTACTTAGAGACAGGCGATCAGCCCCAGCATTTT. J is TRBJ1-5 and V is TRBV6-5; possibly TRBD1 for D (6 bases). V was shortened by 1 base and J by 5 bases, with 12 bases between the two germline ends. CDR3 length: 15 amino acids. Germline CDR1 reads MNHEY; CDR2 reads SVGAGI.

The chain's CDR3 is CASSFSGDQPQHF. The CDR3, as DNA: TGTGCCAGCAGCTTCTCCGGGGACCAGCCCCAGCATTTT. The chain joins TRBV7-9 to TRBJ1-5; a possible D gene is TRBD1 (5 bases). This CDR3 is 13 amino acids long. The V gene's germline CDR1 is SEHNR and CDR2 FQNEAQ (reference sequence). Between the trimmed V and J ends, which lost 3 bases and 7 bases, there was a span of 10 bases.

This rearrangement joins TRBV2 to TRBJ1-1; D gene uncertain. Germline CDR1 and CDR2: SNHLY and FYNNEI. V shed 3 bases and J shed 1 base, with 6 bases lying between them. CDR3 length: 13 residues. DNA for the CDR3: TGTGCCAGCAGTGATAACACGAACACTGAAGCTTTCTTT. As protein: CASSDNTNTEAFF.

Only one count was recorded for this clone. The chain links TRBV19 to TRBJ1-2; a possible D gene is TRBD1 (5 bases). Germline CDR1 reads LNHDA; CDR2 reads SQIVND (reference sequence). Trimming took 3 bases from V and 8 from J, leaving 25 bases between them. The CDR3 runs 17 residues. This CDR3 reads CASSMTSVTAERDGYTF. In DNA, the CDR3 is TGTGCCAGTAGTATGACTTCCGTTACTGCTGAAAGGGACGGCTACACCTTC.

The chain recombines TRBV18 with TRBJ1-4, with D possibly being TRBD1 (5 bases). Trimming took off 3 bases at V and 0 bases at J, with 11 bases between the two ends. CDR3 size: 16 residues. Germline loops: CDR1 KGHSH, CDR2 LQKENI. The CDR3 sequence is CASSPLQGATNEKLFF. The DNA for the CDR3 is TGTGCCAGCTCACCCCTCCAGGGAGCAACTAATGAAAAACTGTTTTTT. Using reference TRBV18 and TRBJ1-4 for the parts outside the CDR3, the full variable domain is NAGVMQNPRHLVRRRGQEARLRCSPMKGHSHVYWYRQLPEEGLKFMVYLQKENIIDESGMPKERFSAEFPKEGPSILRIQQVVRGDSAAYFCASSPLQGATNEKLFFGSGTQLSVL.

The rearrangement joins TRBV13 to TRBJ2-1; D is undetermined. Germline values: CDR1 PRHDT, CDR2 FYEKMQ (reference sequence). Between the trimmed V and J ends, which lost 2 bases and 2 bases, there was a span of 1 base. CDR3 size: 12 residues. In DNA form, the CDR3 reads TGTGCCAGCAGCTTACCCTACAATGAGCAGTTCTTC. This sequence encodes CASSLPYNEQFF.

The chain combines TRBV29-1 with TRBJ1-1; D is uncertain. Per the germline V gene, CDR1 is SQVTM and CDR2 is ANQGSEA. This CDR3 is built from 10 residues. V lost 5 bases and J lost 10, with 11 bases in between. The CDR3 loop reads CSVFQGGAFF. The CDR3 DNA reads as TGCAGCGTTTTTCAAGGTGGAGCTTTCTTT.

The chain has TRBV19 and TRBJ1-1; TRBD1 is a possible D gene (5 bases). Trimming removed 3 bases from V and 1 base from J, with 9 bases in between. The CDR3 consists of 14 residues. The V gene's germline CDR1 is LNHDA and CDR2 SQIVND (reference sequence). CDR3 protein: CASSILGQNTEAFF. Written as DNA, the CDR3 is TGTGCCAGTAGTATTTTAGGACAGAACACTGAAGCTTTCTTT.

This clone was observed once. This chain links TRBV28 with TRBJ2-7; 8 nucleotides line up with TRBD2. This CDR3 has 14 residues. J gave up 2 bases and V 6 bases, and 6 bases lay outside the gene matches. CDR1 and CDR2 from the germline V gene are MDHEN and SYDVKM. The CDR3 here is CASRPSGWAYEQYF. Written as DNA, the CDR3 is TGTGCCAGCAGGCCTAGCGGGTGGGCCTACGAGCAGTACTTC.

The V and J genes are TRBV14 and TRBJ2-1; D might be TRBD2 (5 bases). The CDR3 is made up of 16 amino acids. Germline CDR1 and CDR2: SGHDN and FVKESK. V was pared by 1 base and J by 6 bases, with 16 bases between. The DNA for the CDR3 is TGTGCCAGCAGCCAAGGGGCCCGGTTACGGGGCAATGAGCAGTTCTTC. Its translation is CASSQGARLRGNEQFF.

V and J are TRBV5-1 and TRBJ2-7, with 13 bases fitting TRBD2. V lost 3 bases to trimming and J lost 2 bases; unmatched junction nucleotides: 2. The germline gives CDR1 SGHRS, CDR2 YFSETQ. The CDR3 loop spans 15 amino acids. In nucleotides, the CDR3 is TGCGCCAGCAGCTGGACTAGCGGGGGCCCCTACGAGCAGTACTTC. Translation gives CASSWTSGGPYEQYF.

CDR3: CASSPRTGVETQYF. In nucleotides, the CDR3 is TGTGCCAGCAGCCCCCGGACAGGGGTAGAGACCCAGTACTTC. J is TRBJ2-5 and V is TRBV9; 9 nucleotides line up with TRBD1. Germline V gene data show CDR1 as SGDLS and CDR2 as YYNGEE. Trimming cost V 4 bases and J 4 bases; bases outside gene matches: 5. This CDR3 is built from 14 residues.

This chain connects TRBV19 to TRBJ1-1; D unclear. Looked up from germline, CDR1 is LNHDA and CDR2 is SQIVND (reference sequence). This CDR3 has 13 amino acids. Trimming stripped 7 bases from V and 3 bases from J, with 12 bases between. The CDR3 sequence is CASNLPGYTEAFF. The CDR3 DNA reads TGTGCCAGTAATCTTCCGGGGTACACTGAAGCTTTCTTT.

This chain links TRBV9 with TRBJ2-3; 9 bases align to TRBD2. The CDR3 loop spans 17 amino acids. The trim removed 4 bases at V and 2 bases at J, leaving 11 bases unmatched. CDR1 SGDLS and CDR2 YYNGEE come from the germline V gene. CDR3 sequence reads: CASSSPQGGGATDTQYF. CDR3 nucleotides: TGTGCCAGCAGCTCCCCCCAAGGCGGGGGGGCCACAGATACGCAGTATTTT.

This clone has only a few counts. The chain couples TRBV27 to TRBJ1-5; no clear D gene. Germline loops: CDR1 MNHEY, CDR2 SMNVEV (reference sequence). The length of the CDR3 is 13 residues. V lost 5 bases and J lost 0, with 5 bases in between. CDR3 DNA: TGTGCCAGCAGTCCCTATAGCAATCAGCCCCAGCATTTT. This sequence encodes CASSPYSNQPQHF.

CDR3 sequence (DNA): TGTGCCAGCAGTGAAAGTGTGGGCGGACGCAATGAAAAACTGTTTTTT. This encodes CASSESVGGRNEKLFF. The chain has TRBV6-1 and TRBJ1-4; unclear D gene. The V and J ends lost 2 bases and 5 bases respectively, with 15 bases between them. The germline CDR1 and CDR2 sequences are MNHNS and SASEGT. The CDR3 spans 16 residues.

The J gene is TRBJ2-1, the V gene TRBV10-3, with D possibly TRBD2 on 5 matching bases. Germline CDR1 reads ENHRY; CDR2 reads SYGVKD. This CDR3 is built from 17 residues. With 2 bases removed from V and 6 bases from J, the gap between germline ends came to 20 bases. CDR3 loop: CAISEPNNRAASNEQFF. The CDR3 DNA reads TGTGCCATCAGTGAGCCGAATAATCGAGCGGCCTCCAATGAGCAGTTCTTC.

The genes are TRBV6-1 and TRBJ1-5; no definite D call. Trimming stripped 2 bases from V and 5 bases from J, with 10 bases between. This CDR3 has 14 amino acids. Germline V gives CDR1 MNHNS, CDR2 SASEGT. The CDR3 here is CASSESAGHQPQHF. Here the CDR3 DNA reads TGTGCCAGCAGTGAAAGCGCAGGTCATCAGCCCCAGCATTTT.

The CDR3 here is CASSNQAGAEQYF. The DNA of the CDR3 is TGTGCCAGCAGCAACCAGGCGGGAGCCGAGCAGTACTTC. J is TRBJ2-5 and V is TRBV7-9; 7 bases map to TRBD2. TRBJ2-7 matches the DNA end more closely, so the J call is doubtful. CDR1 and CDR2 (germline): SEHNR, FQNEAQ (reference sequence). The CDR3 consists of 13 residues.

The genes are TRBV2 and TRBJ2-7; 9 bases are a match to TRBD1. Germline values: CDR1 SNHLY, CDR2 FYNNEI. The CDR3 has 15 residues. V was clipped by 2 bases and J by 5 bases; unmatched bases: 7. CDR3 sequence (DNA): TGTGCCAGCAGTGAACCGGGACAGGGTGTCCACGAGCAGTACTTC. Protein: CASSEPGQGVHEQYF.